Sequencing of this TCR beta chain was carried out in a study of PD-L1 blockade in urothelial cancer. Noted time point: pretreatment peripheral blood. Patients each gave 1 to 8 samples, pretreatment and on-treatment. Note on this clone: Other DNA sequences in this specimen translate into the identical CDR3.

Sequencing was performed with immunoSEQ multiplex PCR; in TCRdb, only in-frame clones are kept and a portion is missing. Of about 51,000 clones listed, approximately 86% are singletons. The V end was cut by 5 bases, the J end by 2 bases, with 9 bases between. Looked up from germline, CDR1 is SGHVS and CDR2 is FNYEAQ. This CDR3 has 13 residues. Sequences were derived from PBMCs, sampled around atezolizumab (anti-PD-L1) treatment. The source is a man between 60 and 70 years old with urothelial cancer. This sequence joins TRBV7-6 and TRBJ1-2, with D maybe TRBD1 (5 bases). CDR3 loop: CASSPTGNYGYTF. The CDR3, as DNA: TGTGCCAGCAGCCCCACAGGAAACTATGGCTACACCTTC.